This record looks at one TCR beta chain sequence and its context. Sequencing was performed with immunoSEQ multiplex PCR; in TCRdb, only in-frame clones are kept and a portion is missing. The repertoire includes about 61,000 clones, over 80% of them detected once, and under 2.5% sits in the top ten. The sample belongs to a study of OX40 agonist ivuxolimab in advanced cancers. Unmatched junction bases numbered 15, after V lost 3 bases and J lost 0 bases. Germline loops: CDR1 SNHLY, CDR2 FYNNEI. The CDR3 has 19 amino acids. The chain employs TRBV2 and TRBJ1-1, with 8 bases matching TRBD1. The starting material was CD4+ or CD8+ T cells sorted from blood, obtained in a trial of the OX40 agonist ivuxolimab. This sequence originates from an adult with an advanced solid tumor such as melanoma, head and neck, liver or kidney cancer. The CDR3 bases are TGTGCCAGCAGTGATCCCTCGGACAGGGAAAGCCGCATGAACACTGAAGCTTTCTTT. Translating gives CASSDPSDRESRMNTEAFF.